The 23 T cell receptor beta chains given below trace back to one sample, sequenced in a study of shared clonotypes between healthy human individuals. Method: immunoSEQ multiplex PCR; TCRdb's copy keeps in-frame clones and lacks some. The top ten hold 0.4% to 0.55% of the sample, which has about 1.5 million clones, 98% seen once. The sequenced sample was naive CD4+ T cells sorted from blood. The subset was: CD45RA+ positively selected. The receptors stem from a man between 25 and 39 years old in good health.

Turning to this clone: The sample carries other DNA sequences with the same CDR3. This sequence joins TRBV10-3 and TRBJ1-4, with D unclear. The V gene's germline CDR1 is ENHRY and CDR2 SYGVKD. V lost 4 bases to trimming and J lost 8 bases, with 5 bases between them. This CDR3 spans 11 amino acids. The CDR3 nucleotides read TGTGCCATCAGTGGAGGGGAAAAACTGTTTTTT. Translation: CAISGGEKLFF.

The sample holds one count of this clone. The DNA of the CDR3 is TGCAGCGTTTCGGGACAGCCTCCTCGGGCTTTCTTT. Translating it yields CSVSGQPPRAFF. V and J are TRBV29-1 and TRBJ1-1; 7 bases are shared with TRBD1. V was pared by 5 bases and J by 11 bases, with 11 bases of the junction left unmatched. This CDR3 is 12 amino acids long. Germline CDR1 is SQVTM and CDR2 is ANQGSEA.

CDR3 nucleotides: TGTGCCAGCAGCGCCGGGACAGGAACTTGGAATGAGCAGTTCTTC. As protein: CASSAGTGTWNEQFF. The rearrangement uses TRBV9 and TRBJ2-1; 8 bases match TRBD1. The CDR3 sequence is 15 residues long. From germline, CDR1 is SGDLS and CDR2 YYNGEE. Germline trimming cut 3 bases from V and 7 bases from J; bases unmatched to any gene: 9.

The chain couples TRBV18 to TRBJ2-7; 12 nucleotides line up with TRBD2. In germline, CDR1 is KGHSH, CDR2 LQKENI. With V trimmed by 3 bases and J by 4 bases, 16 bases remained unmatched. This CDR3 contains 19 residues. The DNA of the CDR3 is TGTGCCAGCTCACCGTTAAGCCGACTAGCGGGAGTTGTCAGTTACGAGCAGTACTTC. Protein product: CASSPLSRLAGVVSYEQYF.

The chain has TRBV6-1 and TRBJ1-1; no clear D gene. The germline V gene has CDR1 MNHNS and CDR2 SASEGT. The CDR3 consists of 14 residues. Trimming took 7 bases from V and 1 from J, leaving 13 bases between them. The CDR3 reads CASTPRRENTEAFF. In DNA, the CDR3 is TGTGCCAGCACCCCGAGGAGGGAGAACACTGAAGCTTTCTTT.

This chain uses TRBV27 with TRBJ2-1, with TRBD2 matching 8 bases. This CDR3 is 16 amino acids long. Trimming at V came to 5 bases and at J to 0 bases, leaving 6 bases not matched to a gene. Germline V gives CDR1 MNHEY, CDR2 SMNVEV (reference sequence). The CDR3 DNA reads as TGTGCCAGCAGTCCCCGGGGGGGTCCCTCCTACAATGAGCAGTTCTTC. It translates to CASSPRGGPSYNEQFF.

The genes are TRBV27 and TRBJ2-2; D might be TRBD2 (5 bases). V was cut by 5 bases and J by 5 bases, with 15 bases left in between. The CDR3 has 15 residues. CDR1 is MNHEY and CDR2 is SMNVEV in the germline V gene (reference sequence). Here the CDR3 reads CASSNRQRETGELFF. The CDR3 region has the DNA TGTGCCAGCAGTAACCGACAAAGGGAGACCGGGGAGCTGTTTTTT.

The CDR3 DNA is TGTGCCAGCAGATCCCAGCGGCCGCTATCCTACGAGCAGTACTTC. This sequence encodes CASRSQRPLSYEQYF. V and J are TRBV28 and TRBJ2-7; possibly TRBD2 for D (5 bases). Germline CDR1 MDHEN, CDR2 SYDVKM. Between the trimmed V and J ends, which lost 6 bases and 1 base, there was a span of 16 bases. The CDR3 contains 15 residues. The variable domain in full, completed from reference TRBV28 and TRBJ2-7, reads DVKVTQSSRYLVKRTGEKVFLECVQDMDHENMFWYRQDPGLGLRLIYFSYDVKMKEKGDIPEGYSVSREKKERFSLILESASTNQTSMYLCASRSQRPLSYEQYFGPGTRLTVT.

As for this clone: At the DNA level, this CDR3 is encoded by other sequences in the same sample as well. The CDR3 DNA reads as TGTGCCAGCAGCCCAGGACTAGCGGGACACAATGAGCAGTTCTTC. Translating it yields CASSPGLAGHNEQFF. The chain uses TRBV7-3 and TRBJ2-1; 12 nucleotides align to TRBD2. This CDR3 spans 15 amino acids. Germline V gene sequence: CDR1 SGHTA, CDR2 FQGTGA. Trimming at V came to 5 bases and at J to 5 bases, leaving 4 bases not matched to a gene.

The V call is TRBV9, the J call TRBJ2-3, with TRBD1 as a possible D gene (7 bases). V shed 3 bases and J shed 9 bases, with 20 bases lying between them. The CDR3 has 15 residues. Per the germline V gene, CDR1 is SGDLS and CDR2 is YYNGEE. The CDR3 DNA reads TGTGCCAGCAGCGCACCGGGAGACCCGACAGGGACGCAGTATTTT. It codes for CASSAPGDPTGTQYF.

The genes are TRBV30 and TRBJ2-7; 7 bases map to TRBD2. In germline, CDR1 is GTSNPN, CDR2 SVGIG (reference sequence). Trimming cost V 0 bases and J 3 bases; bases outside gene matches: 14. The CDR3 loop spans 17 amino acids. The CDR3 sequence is CAWSVRVGAGANYEQYF. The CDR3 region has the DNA TGTGCCTGGAGTGTACGCGTTGGGGCGGGAGCGAACTACGAGCAGTACTTC.

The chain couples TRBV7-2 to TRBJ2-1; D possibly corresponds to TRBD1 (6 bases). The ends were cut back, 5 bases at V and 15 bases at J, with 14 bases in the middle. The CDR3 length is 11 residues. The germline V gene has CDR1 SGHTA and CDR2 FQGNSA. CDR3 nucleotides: TGTGCCAGCAGCCGAGACAGGCCCCCGTTCTTC. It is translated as CASSRDRPPFF.

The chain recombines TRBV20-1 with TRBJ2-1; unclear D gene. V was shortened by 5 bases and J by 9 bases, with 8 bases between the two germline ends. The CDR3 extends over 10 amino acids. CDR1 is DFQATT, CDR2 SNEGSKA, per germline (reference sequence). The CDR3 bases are TGCAGTGCTGGGGATTTTGAGCAGTTCTTC. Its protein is CSAGDFEQFF.

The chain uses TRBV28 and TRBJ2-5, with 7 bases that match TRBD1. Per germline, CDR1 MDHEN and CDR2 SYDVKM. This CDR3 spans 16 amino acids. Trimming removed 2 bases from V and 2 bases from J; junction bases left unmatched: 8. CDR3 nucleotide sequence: TGTGCCAGCAGTTTAAACGCTCCGGGACAGCAAGAGACCCAGTACTTC. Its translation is CASSLNAPGQQETQYF. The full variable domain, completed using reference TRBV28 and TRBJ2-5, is DVKVTQSSRYLVKRTGEKVFLECVQDMDHENMFWYRQDPGLGLRLIYFSYDVKMKEKGDIPEGYSVSREKKERFSLILESASTNQTSMYLCASSLNAPGQQETQYFGPGTRLLVL.

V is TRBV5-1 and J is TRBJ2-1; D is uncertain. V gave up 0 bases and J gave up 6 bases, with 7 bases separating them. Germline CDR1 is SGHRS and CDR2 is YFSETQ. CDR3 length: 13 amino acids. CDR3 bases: TGCGCCAGCAGCTTGGGGATGCTCAATGAGCAGTTCTTC. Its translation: CASSLGMLNEQFF. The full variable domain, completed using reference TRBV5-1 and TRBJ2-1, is KAGVTQTPRYLIKTRGQQVTLSCSPISGHRSVSWYQQTPGQGLQFLFEYFSETQRNKGNFPGRFSGRQFSNSRSEMNVSTLELGDSALYLCASSLGMLNEQFFGPGTRLTVL.

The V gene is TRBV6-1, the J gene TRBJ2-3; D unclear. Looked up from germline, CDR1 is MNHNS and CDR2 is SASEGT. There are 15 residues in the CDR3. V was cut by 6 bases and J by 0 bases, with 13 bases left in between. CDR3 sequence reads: CASSQVGGSTDTQYF. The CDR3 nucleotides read TGTGCCAGCAGCCAAGTCGGTGGAAGCACAGATACGCAGTATTTT.

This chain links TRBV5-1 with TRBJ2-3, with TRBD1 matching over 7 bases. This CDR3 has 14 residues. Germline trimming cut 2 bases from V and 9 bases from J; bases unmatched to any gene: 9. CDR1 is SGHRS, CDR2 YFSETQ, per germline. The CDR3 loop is CASSFSGPGQTQYF. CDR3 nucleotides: TGCGCCAGCAGCTTTTCGGGACCGGGACAGACGCAGTATTTT. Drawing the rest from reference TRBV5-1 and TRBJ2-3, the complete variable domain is KAGVTQTPRYLIKTRGQQVTLSCSPISGHRSVSWYQQTPGQGLQFLFEYFSETQRNKGNFPGRFSGRQFSNSRSEMNVSTLELGDSALYLCASSFSGPGQTQYFGPGTRLTVL.

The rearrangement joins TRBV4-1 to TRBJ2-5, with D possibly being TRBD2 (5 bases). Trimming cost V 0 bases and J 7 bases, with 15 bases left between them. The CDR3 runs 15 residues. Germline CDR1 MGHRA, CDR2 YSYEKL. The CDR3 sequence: CASSQDRTAVGTQYF. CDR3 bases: TGCGCCAGCAGCCAAGATCGGACTGCGGTGGGGACCCAGTACTTC.

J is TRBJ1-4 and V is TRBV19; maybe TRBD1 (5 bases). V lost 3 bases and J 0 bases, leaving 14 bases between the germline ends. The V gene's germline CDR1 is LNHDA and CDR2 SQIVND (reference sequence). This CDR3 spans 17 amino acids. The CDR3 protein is CASSIGGGEATNEKLFF. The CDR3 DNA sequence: TGTGCCAGTAGTATCGGTGGGGGAGAAGCAACTAATGAAAAACTGTTTTTT.

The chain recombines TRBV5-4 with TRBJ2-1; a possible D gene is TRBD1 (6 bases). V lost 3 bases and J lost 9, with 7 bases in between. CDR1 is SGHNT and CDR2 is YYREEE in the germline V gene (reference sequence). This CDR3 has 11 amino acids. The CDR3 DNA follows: TGTGCCAGCAGCTACAGGGCTGAGCAGTTCTTC. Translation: CASSYRAEQFF. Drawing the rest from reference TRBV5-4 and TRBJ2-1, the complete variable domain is ETGVTQSPTHLIKTRGQQVTLRCSSQSGHNTVSWYQQALGQGPQFIFQYYREEENGRGNFPPRFSGLQFPNYSSELNVNALELDDSALYLCASSYRAEQFFGPGTRLTVL.

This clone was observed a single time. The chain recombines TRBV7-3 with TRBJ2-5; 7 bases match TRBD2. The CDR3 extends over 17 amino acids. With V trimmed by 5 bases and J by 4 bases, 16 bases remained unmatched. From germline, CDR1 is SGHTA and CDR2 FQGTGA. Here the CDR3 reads CASSPNPSAGAGETQYF. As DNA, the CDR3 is TGTGCCAGCAGCCCTAACCCTTCTGCGGGAGCGGGAGAGACCCAGTACTTC.

CDR3 nucleotide sequence: TGTGCCAGCAGCCAAGTTCCAGCGGGTGAGCAGTTCTTC. Its translation: CASSQVPAGEQFF. The V call is TRBV14, the J call TRBJ2-1; the D gene is possibly TRBD2 (6 bases). Germline V gene data show CDR1 as SGHDN and CDR2 as FVKESK. The CDR3 loop spans 13 amino acids. Trimming removed 1 base from V and 9 bases from J, with 10 bases in between.

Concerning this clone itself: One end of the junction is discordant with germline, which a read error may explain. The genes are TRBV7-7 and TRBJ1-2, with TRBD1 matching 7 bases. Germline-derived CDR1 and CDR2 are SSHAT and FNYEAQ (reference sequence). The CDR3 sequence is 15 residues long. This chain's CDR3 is CASSLVMGRTGGYTF. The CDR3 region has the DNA TGTGCTAGCAGCTTAGTGATGGGTAGGACAGGAGGCTACACCTTC. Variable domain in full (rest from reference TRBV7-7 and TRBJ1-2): GAGVSQSPRYKVTKRGQDVTLRCDPISSHATLYWYQQALGQGPEFLTYFNYEAQPDKSGLPSDRFSAERPEGSISTLTIQRTEQRDSAMYRCASSLVMGRTGGYTFGSGTRLTVV.